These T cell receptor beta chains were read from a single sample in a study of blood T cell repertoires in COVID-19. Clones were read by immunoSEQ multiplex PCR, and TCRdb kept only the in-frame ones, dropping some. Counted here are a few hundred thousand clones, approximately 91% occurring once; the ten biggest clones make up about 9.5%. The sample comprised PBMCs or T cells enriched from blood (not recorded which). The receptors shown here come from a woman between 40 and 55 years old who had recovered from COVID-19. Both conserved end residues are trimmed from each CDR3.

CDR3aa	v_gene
ATSDFGQGANTGELF	TRBV24-1
ASSYVREAEQF	TRBV7-3
ASSLGPAGGTDTQY	TRBV27
ASSPPDRDMSNQPQH	TRBV28
ASSQDGTGGVEQF	TRBV3-1/TRBV3-2
ASSSYGRPFYEQY	TRBV7-9
ASSQIQGVNEQY	TRBV3-1/TRBV3-2
ASSFGVPYEQY	TRBV27
ATTPDGGSNTGELF	TRBV6-6
ASSLQTLGPGGNTIY	TRBV28
ASSHLPRTGRTEAF	TRBV3-1/TRBV3-2
ASSIDREREQY	TRBV27
AWRANTEAF	TRBV30
ASSFRDRGSPLH	TRBV27
ASSLPGGYTEAF	TRBV28
ASNPYVLAASHSYEQY	TRBV4-2
ASRYGGAADTQY	TRBV6-5
ASSSGRTGNTEAF	TRBV7-9
SVARGGTEAF	TRBV29-1
ASGGPTGELF	TRBV2
ATSVDNNYGYT	TRBV24-1
ASSRGSSYNEQF	TRBV27
ASSVGTSGWGAQETQY	TRBV9
ASSPDRATNEKLF	TRBV2
ASSRDISGEQY	TRBV5-1
ASSIVYQGNTEAF	TRBV19
ASTLRGGSTGNTIY	TRBV28
ASSELAGGGDTQY	TRBV2
AITEDRNTEAF	TRBV10-3
ASSLPTGGRDYT	TRBV5-4
ASSLRGPGQGMNTEAF	TRBV7-3
ASSQVIFGELF	TRBV14